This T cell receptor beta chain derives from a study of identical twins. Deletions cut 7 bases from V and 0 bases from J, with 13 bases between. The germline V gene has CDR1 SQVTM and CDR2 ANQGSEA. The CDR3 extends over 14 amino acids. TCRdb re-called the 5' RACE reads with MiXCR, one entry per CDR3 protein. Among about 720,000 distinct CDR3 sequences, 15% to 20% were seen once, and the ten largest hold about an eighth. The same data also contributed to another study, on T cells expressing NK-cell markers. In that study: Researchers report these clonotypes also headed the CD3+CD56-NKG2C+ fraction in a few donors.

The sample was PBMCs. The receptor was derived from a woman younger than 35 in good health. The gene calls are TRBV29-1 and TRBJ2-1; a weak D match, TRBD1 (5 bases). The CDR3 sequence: CSAMDTGSYNEQFF. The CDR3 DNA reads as TGCAGCGCGATGGACACCGGCTCCTACAATGAGCAGTTCTTC.